This TCR beta chain was identified in a study of persistence of HIV-infected CD4 T cells. Study-wide context: Suppressive ART had lasted a median of roughly eight years. General study results and limits: Rare CMV-responding cells carrying HIV-1 proviruses were not analyzed separately for TCR. TCR oligoclonality correlated with proviral oligoclonality in the same sorted populations.

The germline V and J ends were trimmed by 6 bases and 4 bases, with 15 bases remaining between them. There are 13 residues in the CDR3. Germline CDR1 is GTSNPN and CDR2 is SVGIG (reference sequence). An overlapping HIV-1 Gag peptide pool stimulated these cells at roughly 1 ug/peptide/mL. Sorting of responding CD4+ T cells relied on upregulated CD40 ligand together with CD69. Donors had CD4+ T cell counts above 400 cells/uL and were CMV-seropositive. This was the immunoSEQ version 4 assay in survey mode. Using immunoSEQ multiplex PCR, the repertoire was profiled, and TCRdb retains in-frame clones only, with some absent. The sample comprises 20,000 to 25,000 clones, less than 85% of which are singletons, and around 1.9% rests with the top ten. This clone was seen only a few times. Its antigen is unknown.

The rearrangement joins TRBV30 to TRBJ1-2, with TRBD1 as a possible D gene (6 bases). The clonotype was recovered from an adult man with HIV who was CMV-seropositive. Material: CD4+ T cells sorted from PBMCs after approximately 19-hour stimulation, obtained from a patient who received antiretroviral therapy. CDR3 in amino acids: CACLTRGLYGYTF. The CDR3 DNA reads TGTGCCTGCCTCACCAGGGGCCTCTATGGCTACACCTTC.